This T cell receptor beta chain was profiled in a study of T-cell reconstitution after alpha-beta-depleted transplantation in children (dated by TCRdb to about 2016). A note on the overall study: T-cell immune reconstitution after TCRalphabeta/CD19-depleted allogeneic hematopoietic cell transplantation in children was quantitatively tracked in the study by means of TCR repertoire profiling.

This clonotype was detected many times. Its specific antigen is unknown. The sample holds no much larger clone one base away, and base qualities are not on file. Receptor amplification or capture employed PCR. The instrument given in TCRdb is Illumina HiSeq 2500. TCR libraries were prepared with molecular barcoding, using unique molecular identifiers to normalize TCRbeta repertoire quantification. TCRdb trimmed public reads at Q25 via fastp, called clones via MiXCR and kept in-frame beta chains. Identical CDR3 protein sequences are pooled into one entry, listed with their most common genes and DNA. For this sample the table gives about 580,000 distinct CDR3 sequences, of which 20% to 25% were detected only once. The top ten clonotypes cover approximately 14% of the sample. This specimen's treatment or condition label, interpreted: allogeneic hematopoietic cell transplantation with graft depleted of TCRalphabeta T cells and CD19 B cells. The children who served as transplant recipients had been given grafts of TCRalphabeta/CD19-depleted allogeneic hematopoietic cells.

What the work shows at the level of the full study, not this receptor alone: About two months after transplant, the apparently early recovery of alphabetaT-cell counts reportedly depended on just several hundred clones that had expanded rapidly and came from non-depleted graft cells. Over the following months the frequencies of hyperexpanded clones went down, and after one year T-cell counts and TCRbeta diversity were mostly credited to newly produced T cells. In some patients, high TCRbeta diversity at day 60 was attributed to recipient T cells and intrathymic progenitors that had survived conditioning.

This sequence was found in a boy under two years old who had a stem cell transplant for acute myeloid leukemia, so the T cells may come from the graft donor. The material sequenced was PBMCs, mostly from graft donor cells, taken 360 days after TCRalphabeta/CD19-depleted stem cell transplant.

The nucleotides read TGTGCCAGCAGAGACGCTACAGGGTCTGGAAACACCATATATTTT. Protein translation: CASRDATGSGNTIYF. The chain uses TRBV7-2 and TRBJ1-3; TRBD1 is a possible D gene, resting on 6 matching bases. From the cysteine through the phenylalanine, the CDR3 covers 15 amino acids. Of the read, only the CDR3 DNA is kept; its 45 bases are in frame from base 1. The germline V gene sets CDR1 to SGHTA and CDR2 to FQGNSA. V and J lose 6 bases and 1 base, and a span of 13 bases separates them.